This TCR beta chain was obtained from a study of blood T cell repertoires in COVID-19. This clone was seen more than once but under ten times. This table comes from immunoSEQ multiplex PCR, and its TCRdb copy is limited to in-frame clones, with some not included. Of about 76,000 clones listed, approximately 88% are singletons. This receptor was taken from a young man with acute or convalescent COVID-19. Sequencing input: peripheral blood.

The CDR3 loop reads CASAGTGVAEQYF. The CDR3 DNA reads TGTGCCAGCGCCGGGACAGGGGTCGCCGAGCAGTACTTC. V is TRBV27 and J is TRBJ2-7; 10 positions agree with TRBD1. The CDR3 consists of 13 residues. The V and J ends lost 8 bases and 6 bases, in that order; junction bases with no gene match: 7. CDR1 is MNHEY and CDR2 is SMNVEV in the germline V gene (reference sequence).